This TCR beta chain was sequenced during a study of vaccination and CD4 T cells after COVID-19 (dated by TCRdb to between 2021 and 2024). For the wider study: SARS-CoV-2 positivity had been established in the convalescent patients by nasal swab PCR, and mild disease was recorded in several of these patients and severe disease in one. In around 10 COVID-19 convalescent patients and several infection-naive healthy vaccine recipients, researchers compared the spike-specific CD4+ TCR repertoire from before mRNA vaccination with the repertoire from after. Post-vaccine blood samples were taken a median of roughly 72 days after the second vaccine dose, with a range of roughly 13 to 250 days. Each participant got two doses of either the Pfizer-BioNTech BNT162b2 vaccine (n=8) or the Moderna mRNA-1273 vaccine (n=2). As controls, cultures received a CEFX viral epitope pool (the positive control), an HIV-1 Nef peptide pool (the negative control), or no peptide at all. For stimulating the cultures, overlapping spike peptide pools were used, derived from SARS-CoV-2 as well as from the common cold coronaviruses HCoV-NL63, HCoV-OC43 and HCoV-229E. Six males and four females were included in the convalescent cohort, with two Hispanic individuals, seven Caucasians, two Asians and one multiracial person represented. Post-COVID blood samples were collected from convalescent patients a median of around 96 days after diagnosis, with a range of roughly 35 to 180 days.

Deletion took 4 bases off V and 6 bases off J, with a span of 6 bases between the germline ends. Taken from the germline V gene (reference sequence), the CDR1 and CDR2 loops are GTSNPN and SVGIG. The CDR3 starts with the cysteine, ends with the phenylalanine, and has 10 residues. The only DNA kept is the CDR3, 30 bases in frame from the first base. This clonotype is medium-sized (0.01 to 0.1%). Its antigen specificity is not known. Base qualities are missing; no much larger clone stands one base away. Libraries were built with PCR. DNA from cultured CD4+ T cells underwent TCR sequencing with the Oncomine TCR Beta short-read assay at the Johns Hopkins FTIC core. The QIAamp micro DNA kit was used to extract genomic DNA from the cultured CD4+ T cells. The Oncomine TCR Beta libraries from cultured CD4+ T cells were pooled using unique dual indexes and then sequenced on an Illumina iSeq 100. The source study handled its data this way. Non-productive sequences were filtered out, and CDR3s that did not start with C, did not end with F or W, or were shorter than 7 amino acids were discarded. The MANAFEST web application identified antigen-specific clonotypes by comparing peptide-stimulated wells against reference wells and other culture wells. For a clone to be called positive, the clone needed an FDR below 0.05, an odds ratio above 5, and a productive frequency above 0.1% in at least two of three replicate wells. A clonotype counted as cross-reactive if it showed significant expansion both in the SARS-CoV-2 spike wells and in at least one common cold coronavirus spike condition. Using R version 3.6.1, CDR3 homology was evaluated through Levenshtein distances (stringdist) along with unrooted phylogenetic trees (ape). TCRdb reanalyzed the raw reads on its own, using fastp at Q25 for trimming and MiXCR for clone calling, and kept in-frame beta chains. Every entry covers one CDR3 protein and lists the most common genes and DNA from its rows. TCRdb's processing, not the authors' own work, is the source of the V and J calls. This sample comprises about 4,200 distinct CDR3 sequences, around 24% of them detected only once. Together, the top ten hold approximately 28% of the sample.

Overall study outcomes, separate from this receptor: In convalescent patients, a median roughly 87% of post-vaccine SARS-CoV-2-reactive clones were detected only after vaccination, suggesting vaccine-specific priming. Of the vaccine-specific clones in convalescent patients, 304 of 307, or nearly all, reacted only to SARS-CoV-2 spike and did not cross-react with common cold coronaviruses. Although the median number of SARS-CoV-2-reactive clonotypes went up from fewer than 25 after infection to some 38 after vaccination, the increase was not significant. Only a relatively small number of convalescent patients were included in the study, and early timepoints following natural infection were not analyzed.

The treatment or condition tag for this specimen amounts to: roughly 11-day PBMC culture with coronavirus spike peptide pools or control peptides (ViraFEST assay). The study used the ViraFEST assay, which expanded antigen-specific T cells with peptide pools and then identified expanded clonotypes by TCR sequencing. The convalescent patients' positive SARS-CoV-2 PCR tests fell between March and December 2020, which was before the Alpha, Beta and Delta variants emerged in the United States. PBMCs were cultured at fewer than 2.5 million per well in IMDM supplemented with about 5.5% human AB serum and approximately 10 IU/ml IL-2, with about 10 ug/ml peptide pools added. On days 3 and 7, half of the culture medium was replaced with fresh IL-2-containing medium. Once the cells had been in culture for around 10 days, the EasySep CD4+ T cell isolation kit was used to isolate CD4+ T cells by negative selection. Ficoll-Paque Plus gradient centrifugation was used to isolate PBMCs from whole blood, and the isolated PBMCs were then either used fresh or cryopreserved at -140C. Culture conditions were generally each tested in triplicate wells.

The sequenced sample consisted of CD4+ T cells from blood, cultured in vitro. The TCR was taken from a human donor who had recovered from COVID-19. The rearrangement combines TRBV30 with TRBJ1-1, with no reliable assignment of the D segment. The encoded CDR3 is CAWNGAEAFF. The nucleotide sequence reads as follows: TGTGCCTGGAATGGCGCTGAAGCTTTCTTT. The full variable domain, with segments outside the CDR3 supplied by the reference TRBV30 and TRBJ1-1 proteins, appears as SQTIHQWPATLVQPVGSPLSLECTVEGTSNPNLYWYRQAAGRGLQLLFYSVGIGQISSEVPQNLSASRPQDRQFILSSKKLLLSDSGFYLCAWNGAEAFFGQGTRLTVV.